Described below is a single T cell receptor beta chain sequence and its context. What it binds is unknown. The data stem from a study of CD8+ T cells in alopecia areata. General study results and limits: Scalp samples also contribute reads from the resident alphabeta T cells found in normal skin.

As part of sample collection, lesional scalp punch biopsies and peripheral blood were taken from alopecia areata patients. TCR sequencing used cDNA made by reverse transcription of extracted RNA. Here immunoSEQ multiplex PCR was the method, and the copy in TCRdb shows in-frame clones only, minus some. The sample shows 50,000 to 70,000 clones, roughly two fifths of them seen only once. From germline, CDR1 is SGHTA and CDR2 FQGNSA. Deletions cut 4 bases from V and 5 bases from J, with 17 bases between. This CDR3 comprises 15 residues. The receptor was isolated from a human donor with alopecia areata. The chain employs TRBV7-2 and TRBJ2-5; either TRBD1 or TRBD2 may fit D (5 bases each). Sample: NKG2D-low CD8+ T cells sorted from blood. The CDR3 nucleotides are TGTGCCAGCAGCTCTACCGGGGCCCCGAGGGAGACCCAGTACTTC. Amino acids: CASSSTGAPRETQYF.